Detailed here is one TCR beta chain. The data were taken from a study of OX40 agonist ivuxolimab in advanced cancers. Study details: Dose-escalation cases comprised hepatocellular carcinoma, melanoma, renal cell or head and neck cancer.

The CDR3 extends over 13 amino acids. CDR1 and CDR2 (germline): GTSNPN, SVGIG (reference sequence). The V segment lost 5 bases and the J segment 1 base; nucleotides outside the gene matches: 4. The assay was immunoSEQ multiplex PCR, and TCRdb's table has in-frame clones only and misses some. The data hold roughly 110,000 clones, with about 91% observed a single time. This clonotype was sampled from an adult with an advanced solid tumor such as melanoma, head and neck, liver or kidney cancer. Sample: CD4+ or CD8+ T cells sorted from blood, taken in a trial of the OX40 agonist ivuxolimab. This chain joins TRBV30 and TRBJ2-7; the match to TRBD2 covers 8 bases. The CDR3 protein is CAWEVAGSYEQYF. CDR3 nucleotide sequence: TGTGCCTGGGAGGTAGCGGGATCCTACGAGCAGTACTTC.